This TCR beta chain comes out of a study of pediatric ulcerative colitis (dated by TCRdb to the late 2010s). The study in broad terms: Among the ulcerative colitis patients, roughly 7 had pancolitis and two had left-sided colitis, and histology in every patient was consistent with ulcerative colitis. Nine or ten newly diagnosed, treatment-naive pediatric ulcerative colitis patients and a few non-IBD control children each provided paired blood and rectal samples. By Pediatric Ulcerative Colitis Activity Index, two patients had mild disease, several had moderate disease and three had acute severe colitis. What the work shows at the level of the full study, not this receptor alone: A couple of rectal CDR3 clonotypes turned up in every ulcerative colitis patient but in none of the controls. Rectal repertoire features separated controls, mild-moderate and acute severe colitis patients; acute severe colitis showed reduced rectal diversity due to clonal expansions. For technical reasons, blood samples from a couple of patients gave substantially fewer templates, and these samples were excluded from the blood-rectal overlap analysis. Because repertoires came from total lymphocyte DNA, patterns in rare subsets such as regulatory T cells may not be reflected. With only four individuals, the healthy control group was small. Significantly higher autologous blood-rectal clonal overlap was found in ulcerative colitis patients than in controls, which suggested increased T cell trafficking to inflamed tissue.

Before the diagnostic colonoscopy, none of the ulcerative colitis patients had been given any immunosuppressive medication. A blood sample was drawn at the time of the colonoscopy. The Wizard kit (Promega) was used to extract genomic DNA from blood and intestinal samples. Using the immunoSEQ TRB Survey service, rearranged CDR3 beta regions were amplified from genomic DNA with multiplex V and J primers. To keep sequencing depth equal across samples, survey-level depth of up to 500,000 reads per sample was applied. Libraries were purified and pooled, and sequencing was performed on Illumina technology. The paper's processing steps were these. Productive clonality, sample overlap, pairwise scatters, CDR3 beta length, V/D/J gene usage and productiveness were all assessed with the immunoSEQ online tools. Calculated diversity was defined as the number of unique rearrangements divided by total templates, multiplied by 100, and Shannon and Simpson indices were computed as well. For principal component analysis, Z-score normalized data were analyzed with the R prcomp function and the ggbiplot package. Morisita's index was used to quantify blood-rectal clonal overlap within each subject. The clones in this table, taken by TCRdb from immuneACCESS, are in-frame only. Not every clone is retained; where verified, under half of the shortfall comes from an unresolved V gene, and the cause of the rest is unknown. V, J and clone size reflect that table, while D and trimming were determined from the DNA. Present in this sample are roughly 30,000 clones, more than 75% of which were seen just once. Approximately 4% of the sample is in the top ten clones.

Notes on this clone: Its antigen remains unidentified. Base qualities were left out, and no much larger clone turns up one base away.

V trim: 6 bases; J trim: 5 bases; unmatched bases: 8. The CDR3 goes from the cysteine to the phenylalanine over 14 residues. Solely the CDR3 DNA is kept, with 42 bases framed from the first base. CDR1 is given as MNHEY and CDR2 as SMNVEV, both from the germline V gene (reference sequence). The rearrangement combines TRBV27 with TRBJ1-1; TRBD1 matches 8 bases in the middle. The sequence derives from a boy between 5 and 17 years old with severe ulcerative colitis. Sequencing input: blood. This receptor has the CDR3 CASRPGQGVTEAFF. The nucleotide sequence is given as TGTGCCAGCAGGCCTGGACAGGGAGTTACTGAAGCTTTCTTT.